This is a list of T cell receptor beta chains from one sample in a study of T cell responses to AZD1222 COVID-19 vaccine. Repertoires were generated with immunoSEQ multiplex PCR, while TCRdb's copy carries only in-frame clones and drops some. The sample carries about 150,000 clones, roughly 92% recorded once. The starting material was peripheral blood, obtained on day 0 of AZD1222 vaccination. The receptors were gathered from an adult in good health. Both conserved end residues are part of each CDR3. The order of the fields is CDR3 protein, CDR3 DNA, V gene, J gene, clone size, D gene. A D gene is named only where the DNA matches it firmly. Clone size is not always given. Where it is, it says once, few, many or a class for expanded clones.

CDR3: CASSTGQYTEAFF
DNA: TGTGCCAGCAGTACCGGACAGTACACTGAAGCTTTCTTT
V: TRBV12-3/TRBV12-4
J: TRBJ1-1
size: .
D: .

CDR3: CASSISGTGSTDTQYF
DNA: TGTGCCAGCAGCATATCCGGGACAGGAAGCACAGATACGCAGTATTTT
V: TRBV7-2
J: TRBJ2-3
size: .
D: TRBD1

CDR3: CALHRGLSPLHF
DNA: TGTGCCCTCCACAGGGGGCTATCACCCCTCCACTTT
V: TRBV30
J: TRBJ1-6
size: .
D: TRBD1

CDR3: CASSSPGAFTGELFF
DNA: TGTGCCAGCAGTTCCCCCGGGGCGTTCACCGGGGAGCTGTTTTTT
V: TRBV6-6
J: TRBJ2-2
size: .
D: .

CDR3: CASKLGWAGDNSPLHF
DNA: TGTGCCAGTAAATTGGGATGGGCAGGGGATAATTCACCCCTCCACTTT
V: TRBV19
J: TRBJ1-6
size: .
D: .

CDR3: CASSLGQGLNQPQHF
DNA: TGTGCCAGCAGCCTCGGACAGGGCCTAAATCAGCCCCAGCATTTT
V: TRBV7-9
J: TRBJ1-5
size: once
D: TRBD1

CDR3: CASSPPSGSSYNEQFF
DNA: TGTGCCAGCAGCCCCCCTAGCGGGAGCTCCTACAATGAGCAGTTCTTC
V: TRBV5-4
J: TRBJ2-1
size: .
D: TRBD2

CDR3: CASSPFQEDTQYF
DNA: TGTGCCAGCTCACCTTTCCAGGAGGATACGCAGTATTTT
V: TRBV18
J: TRBJ2-3
size: .
D: .

CDR3: CASSPRDRGSQLYGYTF
DNA: TGTGCCAGCAGTCCCCGGGACAGGGGATCCCAACTCTATGGCTACACCTTC
V: TRBV6-6
J: TRBJ1-2
size: .
D: TRBD1

CDR3: CSVEASGSGTDTQYF
DNA: TGCAGCGTTGAGGCTAGCGGGAGTGGCACAGATACGCAGTATTTT
V: TRBV29-1
J: TRBJ2-3
size: .
D: TRBD2

CDR3: CASRRAGGVSGNTIYF
DNA: TGTGCCAGCAGAAGGGCAGGGGGCGTCTCTGGAAACACCATATATTTT
V: TRBV28
J: TRBJ1-3
size: .
D: TRBD1

CDR3: CASSLGQGVGEQYF
DNA: TGTGCCAGCAGCTTAGGCCAGGGTGTGGGGGAGCAGTACTTC
V: TRBV7-2
J: TRBJ2-7
size: .
D: .

CDR3: CASSQDLLMNTEAFF
DNA: TGTGCCAGCAGCCAAGATCTGCTCATGAACACTGAAGCTTTCTTT
V: TRBV3-1/TRBV3-2
J: TRBJ1-1
size: .
D: .

CDR3: CASSPELGGLNTEAFF
DNA: TGTGCCAGCTCACCAGAGCTCGGGGGGTTGAACACTGAAGCTTTCTTT
V: TRBV18
J: TRBJ1-1
size: .
D: .

CDR3: CASSFTQDSPLHF
DNA: TGTGCCAGCAGTTTCACTCAGGATTCACCCCTCCACTTT
V: TRBV12-3/TRBV12-4
J: TRBJ1-6
size: .
D: .

CDR3: CASSVSGVGTGELFF
DNA: TGTGCCAGCAGCGTATCTGGGGTGGGCACCGGGGAGCTGTTTTTT
V: TRBV9
J: TRBJ2-2
size: .
D: .

CDR3: CASSLQQWSEQFF
DNA: TGTGCCAGCAGTCTACAACAGTGGAGTGAGCAGTTCTTC
V: TRBV6-2/TRBV6-3
J: TRBJ2-1
size: .
D: .

CDR3: CAWRRQLSGTEAFF
DNA: TGTGCCTGGAGAAGACAGTTGAGCGGCACTGAAGCTTTCTTT
V: TRBV30
J: TRBJ1-1
size: .
D: .

CDR3: CASSPRENEKLFF
DNA: TGTGCCAGCTCACCACGTGAGAATGAAAAACTGTTTTTT
V: TRBV18
J: TRBJ1-4
size: .
D: .

CDR3: CASSEAGVYEAFF
DNA: TGTGCCAGCAGTGAAGCGGGGGTGTATGAAGCTTTCTTT
V: TRBV2
J: TRBJ1-1
size: .
D: .

CDR3: CAWSVGVGGRSYNEQFF
DNA: TGTGCCTGGAGTGTAGGAGTTGGCGGGAGATCCTACAATGAGCAGTTCTTC
V: TRBV30
J: TRBJ2-1
size: .
D: TRBD2

CDR3: CSVDRRGRETQYF
DNA: TGCAGCGTTGATAGGAGGGGTCGGGAGACCCAGTACTTC
V: TRBV29-1
J: TRBJ2-5
size: .
D: .

CDR3: CASSGPRRGGDYGYTF
DNA: TGTGCCAGCAGTGGACCTCGCAGGGGAGGGGACTATGGCTACACCTTC
V: TRBV2
J: TRBJ1-2
size: once
D: .

CDR3: CASYQGYTQYF
DNA: TGTGCCAGTTATCAGGGGTATACGCAGTATTTT
V: TRBV19
J: TRBJ2-3
size: .
D: .

CDR3: CASSVPPVDVQYF
DNA: TGTGCCAGCAGCGTACCCCCCGTTGATGTGCAGTATTTT
V: TRBV9
J: TRBJ2-3
size: .
D: .

CDR3: CASSLGGSRANEKLFF
DNA: TGTGCCAGCAGCTTAGGGGGGTCCCGAGCTAATGAAAAACTGTTTTTT
V: TRBV7-9
J: TRBJ1-4
size: .
D: .

CDR3: CASSLGLAGGGRETQYF
DNA: TGTGCCAGCAGCTTGGGACTAGCGGGAGGCGGGCGGGAGACCCAGTACTTC
V: TRBV5-4
J: TRBJ2-5
size: .
D: TRBD2

CDR3: CASSSPKGQGNTGELFF
DNA: TGTGCCAGCAGCTCCCCCAAGGGACAGGGCAACACCGGGGAGCTGTTTTTT
V: TRBV5-4
J: TRBJ2-2
size: .
D: TRBD1

CDR3: CAITGTGTGGDEQYF
DNA: TGTGCCATCACCGGGACCGGGACAGGCGGTGACGAGCAGTACTTC
V: TRBV10-3
J: TRBJ2-7
size: once
D: TRBD1

CDR3: CASRPRRGEDNEKLFF
DNA: TGTGCCAGTAGACCTAGAAGGGGCGAGGATAATGAAAAACTGTTTTTT
V: TRBV2
J: TRBJ1-4
size: .
D: .

CDR3: CASSLPLGSNEAFF
DNA: TGTGCCAGCAGCTTACCTTTGGGCAGCAATGAAGCTTTCTTT
V: TRBV7-9
J: TRBJ1-1
size: once
D: .

CDR3: CACPSGPGATNEKLFF
DNA: TGTGCCTGTCCCTCAGGGCCGGGGGCAACTAATGAAAAACTGTTTTTT
V: TRBV30
J: TRBJ1-4
size: once
D: .

CDR3: CAWEHLGAPNEKLFF
DNA: TGTGCCTGGGAACACCTGGGGGCGCCTAATGAAAAACTGTTTTTT
V: TRBV30
J: TRBJ1-4
size: .
D: .

CDR3: CASSLGGRISTEAFF
DNA: TGTGCCAGCAGCTTGGGGGGTCGAATAAGTACTGAAGCTTTCTTT
V: TRBV5-4
J: TRBJ1-1
size: .
D: .

CDR3: CASSRETTGEIAGQYF
DNA: TGTGCCAGCAGCCGAGAGACGACAGGGGAAATAGCGGGGCAGTACTTC
V: TRBV5-6
J: TRBJ2-7
size: .
D: .